Below are 16 T cell receptor beta chains sequenced from a single sample in a study of molecular identifiers for immune sequencing clone quantification. Each CDR3 protein gets one entry after TCRdb re-called the PCR reads with MiXCR. The sample lists approximately 670,000 distinct CDR3 sequences; roughly 21% were seen once. The specimen was naive CD8+ T cells from blood, with Jurkat cell RNA spiked in. The subset denotes: FACS-sorted CD8+CD4-CCR7+CD45RA+ naive T cells. The receptors derive from a human donor in good health. Some libraries in this study had Jurkat cell RNA spiked in.

The chain recombines TRBV27 with TRBJ1-4, with no clear D. V was trimmed by 1 base and J by 7 bases, leaving 13 bases between them. Per the germline V gene, CDR1 is MNHEY and CDR2 is SMNVEV (reference sequence). There are 15 residues in the CDR3. The CDR3: CASSLLVGSGEKLFF. As DNA, the CDR3 is TGTGCCAGCAGTTTATTGGTAGGGAGCGGTGAAAAACTGTTTTTT.

As concerns this clonotype: Since a much larger clone is just one base distant, this may be a read error. The chain couples TRBV24-1 to TRBJ1-5; 8 bases map to TRBD1. This CDR3 is 14 amino acids long. Germline assignment: CDR1 KGHDR and CDR2 SFDVKD. With 8 bases clipped from V and 6 bases from J, the junction kept 8 bases outside the gene matches. The CDR3 nucleotides read TGTGCCACCATTAGGACAGGGACAATTCAGCCCCAGCATTTT. Translated: CATIRTGTIQPQHF.

V usage is TRBV19 and J usage is TRBJ1-1, with D perhaps TRBD1 (5 bases). CDR1 is LNHDA, CDR2 SQIVND, per germline (reference sequence). There are 15 residues in the CDR3. V lost 2 bases and J lost 0, with 10 bases in between. The DNA for the CDR3 is TGTGCCAGTAGTATACGGGGGTCGGTGAACACTGAAGCTTTCTTT. Protein: CASSIRGSVNTEAFF.

This clonotype was recorded many times. This rearrangement joins TRBV5-1 to TRBJ1-3, with TRBD1 matching over 10 bases. The V and J ends lost 1 base and 4 bases, in that order; junction bases with no gene match: 8. This CDR3 contains 17 residues. Germline V lookup: CDR1 SGHRS, CDR2 YFSETQ. CDR3 nucleotide sequence: TGCGCCAGCAGCTTGAGTCCGGGACAGGGGTCGGGAAACACCATATATTTT. Translated, it gives CASSLSPGQGSGNTIYF.

At least ten counts were recorded for this clonotype. Here the CDR3 DNA reads TGCAGTGCTAGAGATCCTTCGGGACCCTCCAATTTCGAAGCTTTCTTT. The encoded protein is CSARDPSGPSNFEAFF. This chain connects TRBV20-1 to TRBJ1-1; D possibly corresponds to TRBD1 (5 bases). Germline CDR1 and CDR2: DFQATT and SNEGSKA (reference sequence). The CDR3 contains 16 residues. V lost 0 bases, J lost 8 bases, and 22 bases lay in between.

This clonotype was counted ten times or more. The chain is built from TRBV6-2 or TRBV6-3 and TRBJ1-1; D gene unclear. Germline V lookup: CDR1 MNHEY, CDR2 SVGEGT. This CDR3 comprises 14 residues. Trimming took off 2 bases at V and 4 bases at J, with 11 bases between the two ends. For the CDR3, the DNA is TGTGCCAGCAGTTACAGTTACCCTACCACTGAAGCTTTCTTT. It is translated as CASSYSYPTTEAFF.

This clonotype was counted many times. The gene calls are TRBV29-1 and TRBJ2-1; the D gene is possibly TRBD2 (6 bases). This CDR3 region has 14 residues. Germline CDR1 reads SQVTM; CDR2 reads ANQGSEA. Between the trimmed V and J ends, which lost 6 bases and 7 bases, there was a span of 19 bases. The CDR3: CSVGGTKARNEQFF. CDR3 nucleotides: TGCAGCGTAGGCGGGACCAAAGCAAGGAATGAGCAGTTCTTC.

This clonotype was observed many times. The genes are TRBV28 and TRBJ2-4; no clear D. Germline CDR1 reads MDHEN; CDR2 reads SYDVKM. This CDR3 comprises 11 residues. With 6 bases removed from V and 6 bases from J, the gap between germline ends came to 6 bases. CDR3 protein: CASSGGNIQYF. CDR3 bases: TGTGCCAGCAGCGGCGGAAACATTCAGTACTTC.

A note on this clonotype: This may be a read error: a much more frequent sequence differs by one nucleotide. The chain uses TRBV12-3 or TRBV12-4 and TRBJ2-3; D remains unclear. The CDR3 sequence is 13 residues long. CDR3 amino acids: CASSFWATDTRYF. Written as DNA, the CDR3 is TGTGCCAGCAGTTTTTGGGCCACAGATACGCGGTATTTT.

This clonotype was picked up many times. J is TRBJ2-7 and V is TRBV19, with D perhaps matching TRBD1 or TRBD2 (6 bases each). V was trimmed by 3 bases and J by 3 bases, leaving 12 bases between them. The CDR3 is made up of 14 amino acids. In germline, CDR1 is LNHDA, CDR2 SQIVND (reference sequence). The CDR3 DNA reads as TGTGCCAGTAGTATCGTCGGGGGCAGCTACGAGCAGTACTTC. It yields the protein CASSIVGGSYEQYF.

This clonotype has a count of ten or more. The chain has TRBV7-2 and TRBJ2-1, with D hard to call. V was trimmed by 0 bases and J by 9 bases, leaving 3 bases between them. This CDR3 has 11 amino acids. Germline CDR1 is SGHTA and CDR2 is FQGNSA. This CDR3 reads CASSLALEQFF. The CDR3 bases are TGTGCCAGCAGCTTAGCGCTTGAGCAGTTCTTC.

Of note for this clonotype: A much larger clone lies one base from this, so it may be a read error. This chain links TRBV20-1 with TRBJ2-3; no definite D call. CDR3 length: 10 residues. Germline V gives CDR1 DFQATT, CDR2 SNEGSKA (reference sequence). The CDR3 is CSARTDTQCF. In DNA form, the CDR3 reads TGCAGTGCTAGAACTGATACGCAGTGTTTT.

This chain links TRBV20-1 with TRBJ2-1, with D possibly being TRBD1 or TRBD2 (5 bases each). There are 15 residues in the CDR3. Germline V CDR1 and CDR2: DFQATT, SNEGSKA (reference sequence). V was trimmed by 3 bases and J by 2 bases, leaving 14 bases between them. The CDR3 nucleotides read TGCAGTGCTAGTCAGAGGGACGGTGCCTACAATGAGCAGTTCTTC. Its translation is CSASQRDGAYNEQFF.

At least ten counts were recorded for this clonotype. V usage is TRBV7-9 and J usage is TRBJ2-6; D might be TRBD1 or TRBD2, each matching 5 bases. The CDR3 is made up of 17 amino acids. Trimming removed 8 bases from V and 0 bases from J, with 17 bases in between. From germline, CDR1 is SEHNR and CDR2 FQNEAQ (reference sequence). CDR3 nucleotide sequence: TGTGCCAGCTTAACGTCGGGGCCAAACTCTGGGGCCAACGTCCTGACTTTC. Translating it yields CASLTSGPNSGANVLTF.

In the case of this clonotype: This may come from a read error, since a much larger clone is one base off. The gene calls are TRBV7-9 and TRBJ1-2, with a possible D match to TRBD1 (5 bases). The CDR3 is 13 amino acids. Germline V gene data show CDR1 as SEHNR and CDR2 as FQNEAQ (reference sequence). Here the CDR3 reads CAGSSDMDYGYTF. The CDR3 coding sequence is TGTGCCGGCAGCTCGGACATGGACTATGGCTACACCTTC.

V usage is TRBV6-6 and J usage is TRBJ1-5; perhaps TRBD1 as D (5 bases). V lost 6 bases and J 0 bases, leaving 12 bases between the germline ends. The CDR3 loop spans 15 amino acids. The germline V gene encodes CDR1 MNHNY and CDR2 SVGAGI (reference sequence). The CDR3 is CASSQGPYSNQPQHF. Written as DNA, the CDR3 is TGTGCCAGCAGCCAGGGACCGTATAGCAATCAGCCCCAGCATTTT.